The 28 T cell receptor beta chains in this list originate from one sample, sequenced in a study of Tregs in tolerant kidney transplant recipients. Assay used: immunoSEQ multiplex PCR; TCRdb lists only in-frame clones, some missing. In total, the table holds several thousand clones. Related graft donors supplied nonmyeloablative bone marrow transplants, and mixed chimerism was transient. This specimen consisted of CD8+ T cells from blood (PBMCs), obtained 12 months after the transplant. These TCRs come from a human patient who received a combined kidney and bone marrow transplant. The T cells may partly be graft donor cells.

Points on this clone: The DNA ends 3 residues before the CDR3 does, and the rest of the CDR3 is filled in from the germline J gene. The V and J genes are TRBV19 and TRBJ1-5, with TRBD1 as a possible D gene (5 bases). This CDR3 comprises 15 residues. Germline V CDR1 and CDR2: LNHDA, SQIVND (reference sequence). V lost 7 bases, J lost 0 bases, and 13 bases lay in between. The sequenced CDR3 bases are TGTGCCAGTATGGGGGGACGGAATAGCAATCAGCCC. Translating gives CASMGGRNSNQP. The entire CDR3 protein reads CASMGGRNSNQPQHF.

With regard to this clone: The DNA ends 3 residues before the CDR3 does, and the rest of the CDR3 is filled in from the germline J gene. The V call is TRBV7-8, the J call TRBJ2-1; 13 nucleotides line up with TRBD2. V lost 5 bases and J lost 8; bases outside the gene matches: 9. The CDR3 totals 16 residues. Germline-derived CDR1 and CDR2 are SGHVS and FQNEAQ. The part of the CDR3 DNA that was read is TGTGCCAGCAGCGTCTTGACTAGCGGGAGGCGGGATGAG. It yields the protein CASSVLTSGRRDE. The CDR3 reads in full as CASSVLTSGRRDEQFF.

Points on this clone: The CDR3 is cut off 3 residues early in the read; its end comes from the germline J gene. This chain connects TRBV20-1 to TRBJ2-3, with 11 positions matching TRBD1. Germline values: CDR1 DFQATT, CDR2 SNEGSKA (reference sequence). V trimming: 5 bases; J trimming: 3 bases; junction bases outside the gene matches: 1. This CDR3 contains 13 residues. The CDR3 here is CSAWDRGTDTQYF. CDR3 DNA (partial): TGCAGTGCTTGGGACAGGGGGACAGATACG.

As to this clone: The CDR3 end lies 3 residues beyond the end of the read and is filled in from the germline J gene. V and J are TRBV9 and TRBJ2-3, with 10 bases lining up with TRBD2. Per germline, CDR1 SGDLS and CDR2 YYNGEE. J was trimmed by 0 bases and V by 2 bases; bases with no gene match: 3. There are 16 residues in the CDR3. CDR3 DNA, as far as it was read: TGTGCCAGCAGCGTCGCACTAGCGGGAAGCACAGATACG. Protein product: CASSVALAGSTDT. The full-length CDR3 reads as CASSVALAGSTDTQYF. Drawing the rest from reference TRBV9 and TRBJ2-3, the complete variable domain is DSGVTQTPKHLITATGQRVTLRCSPRSGDLSVYWYQQSLDQGLQFLIQYYNGEERAKGNILERFSAQQFPDLHSELNLSSLELGDSALYFCASSVALAGSTDTQYFGPGTRLTVL.

Details on this clone: The CDR3 is cut off 3 residues early in the read; its end comes from the germline J gene. V is TRBV11-2 and J is TRBJ2-1; 9 nucleotides match TRBD2. Germline values: CDR1 SGHAT, CDR2 FQNNGV. CDR3 size: 15 residues. V trimming: 5 bases; J trimming: 6 bases; junction bases outside the gene matches: 8. The CDR3 sequence: CASSPIAGVGNEQFF. The CDR3 bases that were read are TGTGCCAGCAGCCCAATAGCGGGAGTCGGCAATGAG.

The sequenced part of the CDR3 DNA is TGTGCCAGCAGCCTAGGGGGGACAGGGGGAAGGTATGGC. Protein sequence: CASSLGGTGGRYG. From start to end, the CDR3 is CASSLGGTGGRYGYTF. The V call is TRBV7-6, the J call TRBJ1-2; 11 positions agree with TRBD1. The sequenced fragment ends 3 residues before the CDR3 boundary, so the rest is inferred from the germline J gene. The germline V gene has CDR1 SGHVS and CDR2 FNYEAQ. This CDR3 has 16 amino acids. V was pared by 5 bases and J by 5 bases, with 10 bases of the junction left unmatched.

About this clone itself: The DNA ends 3 residues before the CDR3 does, and the rest of the CDR3 is filled in from the germline J gene. The chain joins TRBV7-3 to TRBJ2-3; 10 bases align to TRBD2. The CDR3 has 16 amino acids. Unmatched junction bases numbered 10, after V lost 5 bases and J lost 5 bases. In germline, CDR1 is SGHTA, CDR2 FQGTGA. The CDR3 sequence is CASSPSSGREGDTQYF. The CDR3 DNA, read in part, is TGTGCCAGCAGCCCCAGCAGCGGGAGGGAGGGAGATACG.

Frequency places this clone as medium-sized (0.01 to 0.1%). With the read ending 3 residues before the CDR3 end, the germline J gene is used to fill in that end. V is TRBV7-8 and J is TRBJ1-5; 7 bases fit TRBD1. The V and J ends lost 8 bases and 0 bases, in that order; junction bases with no gene match: 13. The CDR3 consists of 17 residues. Germline V gene data show CDR1 as SGHVS and CDR2 as FQNEAQ. CDR3 loop: CASRPTGVGNSNQPQHF. Incomplete CDR3 DNA: TGTGCCAGCCGCCCCACAGGGGTCGGGAATAGCAATCAGCCC.

With regard to this clone: Relative to the germline gene, one junction end is altered; a read error may explain this. CDR3 protein: CASTIGGAGELFF. The part of the CDR3 DNA that was read is TGTGCCAGTACTATAGGAGGGGCCGGGGAG. The chain combines TRBV19 with TRBJ2-2, with D possibly being TRBD2 (6 bases). The read halts 3 residues ahead of the CDR3 end, with the missing end drawn from the germline J gene. CDR1 LNHDA and CDR2 SQIVND come from the germline V gene (reference sequence). This CDR3 is 13 amino acids long.

Turning to this clone: The read gets to within 3 residues of the CDR3 end, and the germline J gene fills in the rest. The chain joins TRBV5-6 to TRBJ2-1; no reliable D call. The CDR3 has 12 amino acids. The V end lost 4 bases, the J end lost 5 bases, and 7 bases lay between the germline ends. The germline V gene has CDR1 SGHDT and CDR2 YYEEEE. CDR3 bases read: TGTGCCAGCAGCCACTACGACAATGAG. This gives the protein CASSHYDNE. The whole CDR3 is CASSHYDNEQFF.

As to this clone: Read coverage stops 3 residues before the CDR3 terminus; the germline J gene supplies the remainder. The gene calls are TRBV9 and TRBJ1-2; TRBD1 might be the D (5 bases). Germline CDR1 SGDLS, CDR2 YYNGEE. The CDR3 consists of 13 residues. The V end lost 6 bases, the J end lost 2 bases, and 11 bases lay between the germline ends. CDR3 sequence: CASTEGPNYGYTF. The covered CDR3 bases are TGTGCCAGCACCGAGGGGCCAAACTATGGC.

For this clone: The CDR3 is cut off 3 residues early in the read; its end comes from the germline J gene. The chain employs TRBV18 and TRBJ2-1; D is perhaps TRBD2 (5 bases). V dropped 2 bases and J dropped 6 bases, with 14 bases sitting between them. The CDR3 loop spans 15 amino acids. Germline CDR1 and CDR2: KGHSH and LQKENI. CDR3 loop: CASSPGAGLLNEQFF. CDR3 bases read: TGTGCCAGCTCACCAGGCGCGGGTCTTCTCAATGAG.

Remarks on this clone: The read stops 3 residues short of the end of the CDR3; the missing end is completed from the germline J gene. The chain uses TRBV4-2 and TRBJ1-1; possibly TRBD1 for D (5 bases). Germline CDR1 reads LGHNA; CDR2 reads YNFKEQ. The V end lost 0 bases, the J end lost 5 bases, and 16 bases lay between the germline ends. This CDR3 is 16 amino acids long. The CDR3 sequence is CASSQEDLTEETEAFF. The sequenced part of the CDR3 DNA is TGTGCCAGCAGCCAAGAAGACCTGACAGAGGAGACTGAA.

As to this clone: The read falls 3 residues short of the CDR3 end, and the missing part is taken from the germline J gene. This chain joins TRBV2 and TRBJ1-2; D is possibly TRBD1 (6 bases). In germline, CDR1 is SNHLY, CDR2 FYNNEI. The V gene lost 5 bases and the J gene lost 0 bases, with 19 bases spanning the gap. The CDR3 covers 17 residues. The sequenced part of the CDR3 DNA is TGTGCCAGCAGTCACCCTATTAGGACAGAAACTAACTATGGC. The encoded protein is CASSHPIRTETNYG. The whole CDR3 sequence reads CASSHPIRTETNYGYTF.

In the case of this clone: The read ends 3 residues shy of where the CDR3 ends; the end is completed using the germline J gene. This chain joins TRBV19 and TRBJ2-7; the match to TRBD2 covers 11 bases. Germline values: CDR1 LNHDA, CDR2 SQIVND (reference sequence). The ends lost 4 bases at V and 6 bases at J; junction bases unmatched: 11. The CDR3 covers 16 residues. The CDR3 protein is CASSNPLAGGPREQYF. The part of the CDR3 DNA that was read is TGTGCCAGTAGTAACCCTTTAGCGGGAGGGCCCCGCGAG.

About this clone: The DNA ends 3 residues before the CDR3 does, and the rest of the CDR3 is filled in from the germline J gene. This chain links TRBV19 with TRBJ2-7; 10 bases are a match to TRBD1. CDR3 size: 15 residues. Trimming cost V 1 base and J 6 bases; bases outside gene matches: 6. CDR1 LNHDA and CDR2 SQIVND come from the germline V gene (reference sequence). CDR3 bases read: TGTGCCAGTAGTATAGGTCCGGGACAGGGGAGCGAG. It translates to CASSIGPGQGSE. The whole CDR3 protein reads CASSIGPGQGSEQYF.

Worth noting for this clone: The read ends 3 residues early relative to the CDR3; the germline J gene fills the gap. The chain recombines TRBV5-1 with TRBJ2-7, with 8 bases lining up with TRBD1. Per germline, CDR1 SGHRS and CDR2 YFSETQ. J lost 0 bases, V lost 6 bases, and 11 bases had no gene match. The CDR3 has 16 residues. The CDR3 reads CASNRGDRGHSYEQYF. Partial CDR3 DNA: TGCGCCAGCAACAGGGGCGACAGGGGACACTCCTACGAG.

Note on this clone: Read data end 3 residues before the CDR3 end; the end is taken from the germline J gene. V usage is TRBV19 and J usage is TRBJ2-1, with 13 bases aligning to TRBD2. The CDR3 totals 17 residues. V shed 3 bases and J 9 bases; nucleotides not matched to a gene: 11. In germline, CDR1 is LNHDA, CDR2 SQIVND (reference sequence). CDR3 DNA, as far as it was read: TGTGCCAGTAGTATTCCTCGGGGACTAGCGGGAAAGGGTGAG. Translating gives CASSIPRGLAGKGE. The whole CDR3 sequence is CASSIPRGLAGKGEQFF.

A remark on this clone: The missing CDR3 end, 3 residues past where the read stops, is filled in from the germline J gene. Other nucleotide sequences from this sample produce the same CDR3. The chain uses TRBV6-2 or TRBV6-3 and TRBJ2-1; 14 bases are a match to TRBD2. The J segment lost 7 bases and the V segment lost 2 bases, leaving 7 bases of the junction unmatched. The CDR3 is 17 residues long. Germline CDR1 is MNHEY and CDR2 is SVGEGT. CDR3 in amino acids: CASSYGGTSGSRNEQFF. The CDR3 DNA, read in part, is TGTGCCAGCAGTTACGGAGGGACTAGCGGGAGTAGAAATGAG.

About this clone itself: The read falls 3 residues short of the CDR3 end, and the missing part is taken from the germline J gene. The V and J genes are TRBV5-4 and TRBJ2-7; 9 nucleotides line up with TRBD1. The CDR3 has 14 residues. With 4 bases clipped from V and 5 bases from J, the junction kept 7 bases outside the gene matches. CDR1 and CDR2 from the germline V gene are SGHNT and YYREEE (reference sequence). Incomplete CDR3 DNA: TGTGCCAGCAGCGCCGCGGACAGGGGTCACGAG. Its protein product is CASSAADRGHE. The entire CDR3 protein reads CASSAADRGHEQYF.

As concerns this clone: The observed sequence ends 3 residues before the CDR3 terminus, with the missing tail filled in from the germline J gene. The J gene is TRBJ2-1, the V gene TRBV27, with a tentative D call TRBD2 (5 bases). The CDR3 contains 14 residues. Germline V CDR1 and CDR2: MNHEY, SMNVEV (reference sequence). V was shortened by 3 bases and J by 5 bases, with 11 bases between the two germline ends. The CDR3 is CASSLRTPNNEQFF. The DNA read from the CDR3 is TGTGCCAGCAGTTTGAGGACTCCAAACAATGAG.

About this clone: Read coverage stops 3 residues before the CDR3 terminus; the germline J gene supplies the remainder. The rearrangement links TRBV7-3 to TRBJ2-1, with 11 nucleotides matching TRBD2. J gave up 9 bases and V 5 bases, and 6 bases lay outside the gene matches. The CDR3 spans 14 residues. Per the germline V gene, CDR1 is SGHTA and CDR2 is FQGTGA. CDR3 sequence: CASSPLAGVVEQFF. The CDR3 DNA, read in part, is TGTGCCAGCAGCCCACTAGCGGGAGTGGTTGAG.

As for this clone: Coverage ceases 3 residues before the CDR3 finishes, and the germline J gene fills in the end. The chain uses TRBV20-1 and TRBJ2-2; 8 nucleotides align to TRBD2. Germline V CDR1 and CDR2: DFQATT, SNEGSKA (reference sequence). The J segment lost 6 bases and the V segment lost 5 bases, leaving 17 bases of the junction unmatched. This CDR3 comprises 17 residues. CDR3 DNA (partial): TGCAGTGCTCAGCCTGTTCTCCGGACTAGCTGGTCCGGGGAG. Translated, it gives CSAQPVLRTSWSGE. The entire CDR3 protein is CSAQPVLRTSWSGELFF.

This clone is classed as medium-sized (0.01 to 0.1%) by frequency. The read is 3 residues too short to cover the CDR3 end, so that end is filled in from the germline J gene. The chain joins TRBV9 to TRBJ2-3, with TRBD2 identical over 9 bases. CDR1 is SGDLS and CDR2 is YYNGEE in the germline V gene. J was trimmed by 0 bases and V by 4 bases; bases with no gene match: 3. The CDR3 loop spans 15 amino acids. This CDR3 is CASSLSGSSTDTQYF. The sequenced part of the CDR3 DNA is TGTGCCAGCAGCCTTAGCGGGAGTAGCACAGATACG.

For this clone: The sequence runs out 3 residues before the end of the CDR3; the remainder is reconstructed from the germline J gene. This chain uses TRBV20-1 with TRBJ2-6; 12 bases map to TRBD2. Trimming at V came to 6 bases and at J to 1 base, leaving 7 bases not matched to a gene. CDR3 length: 17 amino acids. Germline V lookup: CDR1 DFQATT, CDR2 SNEGSKA (reference sequence). The CDR3 sequence: CSAMTSGSTSGANVLTF. The CDR3 DNA, read in part, is TGCAGTGCAATGACTAGCGGGAGTACTTCTGGGGCCAACGTC.

With regard to this clone: The read finishes 3 residues shy of the CDR3 end, and the germline J gene is used to complete it. The chain recombines TRBV3-1 (or the pseudogene TRBV3-2) with TRBJ2-3, with a weak D call TRBD2 (6 bases). Germline assignment: CDR1 LGHDT and CDR2 YNNKEL (reference sequence). The length of the CDR3 is 17 residues. Trimming left V 1 base short and J 7 bases short, with 21 bases between. The part of the CDR3 DNA that was read is TGTGCCAGCAGCCAAGGAGGAGTAGCGGCCCCTGGTAATACG. Amino acids: CASSQGGVAAPGNT. In full, the CDR3 reads CASSQGGVAAPGNTQYF.

For this clone: The CDR3 end lies 3 residues beyond the end of the read and is filled in from the germline J gene. The chain has TRBV13 and TRBJ2-5; a weak D match, TRBD1 (5 bases). Trimming took 4 bases from V and 0 from J, leaving 9 bases between them. The CDR3 spans 14 residues. Germline V gene sequence: CDR1 PRHDT, CDR2 FYEKMQ (reference sequence). Incomplete CDR3 DNA: TGTGCCAGCAGCTCGCCGACAGACCAAGAGACC. Its translation: CASSSPTDQET. The full CDR3 reads CASSSPTDQETQYF. Combining the CDR3 with reference TRBV13 and TRBJ2-5 gives the whole variable domain AAGVIQSPRHLIKEKRETATLKCYPIPRHDTVYWYQQGPGQDPQFLISFYEKMQSDKGSIPDRFSAQQFSDYHSELNMSSLELGDSALYFCASSSPTDQETQYFGPGTRLLVL.

CDR3 region: CASRADSYNEQFF. Partial CDR3 DNA: TGCGCCAGCCGCGCCGATAGTTACAATGAG. This chain connects TRBV10-2 to TRBJ2-1; D unresolved. Read data end 3 residues before the CDR3 end; the end is taken from the germline J gene. Trimming stripped 8 bases from V and 4 bases from J, with 12 bases between. Germline CDR1 and CDR2: WSHSY and SAAADI. The CDR3 runs 13 residues.